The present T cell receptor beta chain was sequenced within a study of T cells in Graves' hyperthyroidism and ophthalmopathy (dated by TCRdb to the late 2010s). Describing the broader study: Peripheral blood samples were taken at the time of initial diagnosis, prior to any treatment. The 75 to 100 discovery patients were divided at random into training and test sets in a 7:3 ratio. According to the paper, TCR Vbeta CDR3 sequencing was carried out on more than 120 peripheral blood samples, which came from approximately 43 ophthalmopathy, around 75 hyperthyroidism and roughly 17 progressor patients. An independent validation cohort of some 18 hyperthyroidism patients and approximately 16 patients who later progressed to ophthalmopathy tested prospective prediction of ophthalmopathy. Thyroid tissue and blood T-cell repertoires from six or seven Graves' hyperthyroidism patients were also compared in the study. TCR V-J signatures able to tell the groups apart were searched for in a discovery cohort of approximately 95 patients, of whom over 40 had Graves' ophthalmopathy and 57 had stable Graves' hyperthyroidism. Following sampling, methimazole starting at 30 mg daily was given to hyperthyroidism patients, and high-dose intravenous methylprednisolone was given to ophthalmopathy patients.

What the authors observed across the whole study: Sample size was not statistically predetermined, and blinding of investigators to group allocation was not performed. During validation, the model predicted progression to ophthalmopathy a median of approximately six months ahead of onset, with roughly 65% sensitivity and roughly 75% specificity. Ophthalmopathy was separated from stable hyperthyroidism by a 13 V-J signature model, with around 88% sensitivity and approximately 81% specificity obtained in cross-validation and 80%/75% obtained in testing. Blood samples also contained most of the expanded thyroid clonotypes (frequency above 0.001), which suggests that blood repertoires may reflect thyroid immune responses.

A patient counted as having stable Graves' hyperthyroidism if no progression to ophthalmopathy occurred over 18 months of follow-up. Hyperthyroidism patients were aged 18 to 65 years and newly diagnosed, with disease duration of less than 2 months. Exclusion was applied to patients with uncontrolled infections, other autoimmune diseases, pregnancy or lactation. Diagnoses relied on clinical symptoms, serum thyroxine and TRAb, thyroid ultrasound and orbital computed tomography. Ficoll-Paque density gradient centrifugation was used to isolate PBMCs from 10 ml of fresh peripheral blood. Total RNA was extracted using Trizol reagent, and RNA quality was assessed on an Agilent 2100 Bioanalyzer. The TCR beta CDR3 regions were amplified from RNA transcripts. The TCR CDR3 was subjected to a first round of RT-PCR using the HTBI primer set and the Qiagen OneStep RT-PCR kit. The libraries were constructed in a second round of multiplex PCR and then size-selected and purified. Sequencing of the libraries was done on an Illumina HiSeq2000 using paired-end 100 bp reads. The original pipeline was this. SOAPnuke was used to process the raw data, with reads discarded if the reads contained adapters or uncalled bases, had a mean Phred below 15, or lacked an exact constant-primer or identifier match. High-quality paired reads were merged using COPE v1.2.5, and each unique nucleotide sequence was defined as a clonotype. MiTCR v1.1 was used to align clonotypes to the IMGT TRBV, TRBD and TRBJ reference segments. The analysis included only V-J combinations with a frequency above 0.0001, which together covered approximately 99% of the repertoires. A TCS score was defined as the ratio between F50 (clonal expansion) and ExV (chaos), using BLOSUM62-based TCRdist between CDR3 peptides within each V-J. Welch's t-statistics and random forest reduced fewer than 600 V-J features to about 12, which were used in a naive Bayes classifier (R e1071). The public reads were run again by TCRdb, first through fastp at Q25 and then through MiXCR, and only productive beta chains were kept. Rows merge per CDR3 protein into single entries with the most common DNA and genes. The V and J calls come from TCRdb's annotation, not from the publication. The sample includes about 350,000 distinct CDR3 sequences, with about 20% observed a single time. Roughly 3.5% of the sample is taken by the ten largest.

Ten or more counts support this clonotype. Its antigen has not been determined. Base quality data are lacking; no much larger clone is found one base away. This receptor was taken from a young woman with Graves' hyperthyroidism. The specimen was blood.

The base sequence is TGTGCCAGCAGCCAGAACGACAGGGGGCGCGGCACTGAAGCTTTCTTT. This yields the protein CASSQNDRGRGTEAFF. The sequence is built from TRBV13 and TRBJ1-1; 10 central nucleotides agree with TRBD1. Looking up the germline V gene (reference sequence) yields CDR1 PRHDT and CDR2 FYEKMQ. The CDR3 holds 16 amino acids from the cysteine to the phenylalanine. Only the CDR3 DNA is retained, 48 bases long and in frame from the first base. At the junction V is shortened by 5 bases and J by 4 bases; bases outside the gene matches: 10.